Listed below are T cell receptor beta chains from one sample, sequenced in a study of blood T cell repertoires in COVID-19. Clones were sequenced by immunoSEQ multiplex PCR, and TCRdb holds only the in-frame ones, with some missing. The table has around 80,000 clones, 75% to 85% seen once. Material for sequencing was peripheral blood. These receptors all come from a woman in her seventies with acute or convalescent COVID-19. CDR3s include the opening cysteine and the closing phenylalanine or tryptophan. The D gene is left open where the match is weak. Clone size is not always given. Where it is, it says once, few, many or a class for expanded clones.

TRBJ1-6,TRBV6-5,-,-,TGTGCCAGCACACTGGACAGACCGTATAATTCACCCCTCCACTTT,CASTLDRPYNSPLHF
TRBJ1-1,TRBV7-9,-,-,TGTGCCAGCAGCTTAGGCGGCAGCCAGAACACTGAAGCTTTCTTT,CASSLGGSQNTEAFF
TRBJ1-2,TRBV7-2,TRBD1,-,TGTGCCAGCAGGGAGACAGGGGGGTACTATGGCTACACCTTC,CASRETGGYYGYTF
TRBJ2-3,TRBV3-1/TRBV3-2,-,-,TGTGCCAGCAGCCAAGATTTAAGGGGTTTTTCAGATACGCAGTATTTT,CASSQDLRGFSDTQYF
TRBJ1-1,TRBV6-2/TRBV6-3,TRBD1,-,TGTGCCAGCAGCCCAGGGGGCGCCGACACTGAAGCTTTCTTT,CASSPGGADTEAFF
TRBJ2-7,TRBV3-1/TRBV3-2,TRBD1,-,TGTGCCAGCAGCCTGAGACAGGGACGGGAGCAGTACTTC,CASSLRQGREQYF
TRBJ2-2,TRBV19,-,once,TGTGCCAGTAGTACCGGTTATGCCGGGGAGCTGTTTTTT,CASSTGYAGELFF
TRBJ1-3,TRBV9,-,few,TGTGCCAGCAGCGCGTATAGATCATCTGGAAACACCATATATTTT,CASSAYRSSGNTIYF
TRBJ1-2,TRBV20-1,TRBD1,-,TGCAGTCCTAGACAGGGATCGCGCTACACCTTC,CSPRQGSRYTF
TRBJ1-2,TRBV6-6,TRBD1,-,TGTGCCAGCAGTTCACCCACCTGGACAGGACGGTATGGCTACACCTTC,CASSSPTWTGRYGYTF
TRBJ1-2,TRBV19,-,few,TGTGCCAGTAGCCCCGGTGCGTTGTACCTAGTCTATGGCTACACCTTC,CASSPGALYLVYGYTF
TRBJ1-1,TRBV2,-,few,TGTGCCAGCAGTTTTACACCCCCTAGAGCTTTCTTT,CASSFTPPRAFF
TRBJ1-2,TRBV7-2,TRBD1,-,TGTGCCAGCAGCCCAGGACAGGCTCTCAATGGCTACACCTTC,CASSPGQALNGYTF
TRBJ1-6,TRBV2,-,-,TGTGCCAGCAGTGAAAAGAGCAGGTGGCAGGGGTATTCACCCCTCCACTTT,CASSEKSRWQGYSPLHF
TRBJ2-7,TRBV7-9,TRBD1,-,TGTGCCAGCAGCTCCCTCCAGGGGGACGACGAGCAGTACTTC,CASSSLQGDDEQYF
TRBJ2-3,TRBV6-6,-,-,TGTGCCAGCAGTTCGAGCGAAAGCACAGATACGCAGTATTTT,CASSSSESTDTQYF
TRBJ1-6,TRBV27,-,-,TGTGCCAGCAGTTTATTATCAGAGGGCGCAGTTAATTCACCCCTCCACTTT,CASSLLSEGAVNSPLHF
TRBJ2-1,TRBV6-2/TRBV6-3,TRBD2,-,TGTGCCAGCAGTCGGCCGACGGCTAGCGGGGGAAACAATGAGCAGTTCTTC,CASSRPTASGGNNEQFF
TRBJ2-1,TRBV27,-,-,TGTGCCAGCAGTTTATTAGGTCAGACTATGAGCTCCTACAATGAGCAGTTCTTC,CASSLLGQTMSSYNEQFF
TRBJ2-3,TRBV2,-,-,TGTGCCAGCAGTGAAGAGCTGGTGGGGGCCGCAGATACGCAGTATTTT,CASSEELVGAADTQYF
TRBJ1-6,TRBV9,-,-,TGTGCCAGCAGCGCCACAGGGTTTATTTCACCCCTCCACTTT,CASSATGFISPLHF
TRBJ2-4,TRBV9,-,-,TGTGCCAGCAGCGTAGGGGCGGGTTTGGTCAAAAACATTCAGTACTTC,CASSVGAGLVKNIQYF
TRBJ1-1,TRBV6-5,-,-,TGTGCCAGCAGTCAGGGGAACACTGAAGCTTTCTTT,CASSQGNTEAFF
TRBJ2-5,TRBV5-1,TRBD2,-,TGCGCCAGCAGCTTGGCTAGCGGGGGGGCGGAGACCCAGTACTTC,CASSLASGGAETQYF
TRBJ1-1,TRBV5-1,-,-,TGCGCCAGCAGCTTGCGGGCAGGGGATGTTGGAACTGAAGCTTTCTTT,CASSLRAGDVGTEAFF
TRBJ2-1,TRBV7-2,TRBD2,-,TGTGCCAGCAGCGACACTAGCGGGGGGGCTCTTGGCGATGAGCAGTTCTTC,CASSDTSGGALGDEQFF
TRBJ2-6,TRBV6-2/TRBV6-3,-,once,TGTGCCAGCACCCCAGGAGGGACTGGGGCCAACGTCCTGACTTTC,CASTPGGTGANVLTF
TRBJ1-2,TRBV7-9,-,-,TGTGCCAGCAGCCTCTTCGGGATTAACTATGGCTACACCTTC,CASSLFGINYGYTF
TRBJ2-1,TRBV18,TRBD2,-,TGTGCCAGCTCACCGCGGATACTCAGCGGGGGGGCCGGAAATGAGCAGTTCTTC,CASSPRILSGGAGNEQFF
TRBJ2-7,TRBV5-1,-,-,TGCGCCAGCAGCTTGAATGCAGGGGGGAACTACGAGCAGTACTTC,CASSLNAGGNYEQYF
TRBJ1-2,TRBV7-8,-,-,TGTGCCAGCAGCTTAGGTCACGGGTACTATGGCTACACCTTC,CASSLGHGYYGYTF
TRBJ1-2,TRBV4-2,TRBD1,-,TGTGCCAGCAGCCAAGATCGACAGGGGGGTATCCATGGCTACACCTTC,CASSQDRQGGIHGYTF
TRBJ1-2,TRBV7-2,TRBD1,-,TGTGCCAGCAGCCCCCGGGACAGGGGTAAGGGCTACACCTTC,CASSPRDRGKGYTF
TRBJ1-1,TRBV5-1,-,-,TGCGCCAGCAGCTTACGGGCTTTACATCAGGGTGGTGAAGCTTTCTTT,CASSLRALHQGGEAFF
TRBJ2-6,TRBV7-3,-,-,TGTGCCAGCAGCTTACCAGAGGAGGCCAACGTCCTGACTTTC,CASSLPEEANVLTF
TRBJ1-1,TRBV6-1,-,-,TGTGCCAGCAGTGAAGCGGAGGGGCTTACTGAAGCTTTCTTT,CASSEAEGLTEAFF
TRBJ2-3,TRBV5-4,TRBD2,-,TGTGCCAGCAGTCGGCTAGCGGAAGGGTCAGATACGCAGTATTTT,CASSRLAEGSDTQYF
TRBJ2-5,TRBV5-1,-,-,TGCGCCAGCACCAAACAGGGTTTGTTGGAGACCCAGTACTTC,CASTKQGLLETQYF
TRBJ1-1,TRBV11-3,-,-,TGTGCCAGCAGCTTGTTCCAGGGAAGCACTGAAGCTTTCTTT,CASSLFQGSTEAFF
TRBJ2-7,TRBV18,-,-,TGTGCCAGCTCCCTAAAAGGGGCAGAGCAGTACTTC,CASSLKGAEQYF